This T cell receptor (beta chain) was observed in a study of CD8 T cell repertoires and HIV-1 epitope variants. Libraries were prepared by immunoSEQ multiplex PCR; TCRdb keeps only in-frame clonotypes and omits some of them. The table has 90,000 or so clones, 74% seen once. V was pared by 10 bases and J by 4 bases, with 9 bases of the junction left unmatched. In germline, CDR1 is MDHEN, CDR2 SYDVKM. The CDR3 spans 14 residues. The sample comprised uncultured baseline CD8+ T cells from peripheral blood mononuclear cells (PBMCs). This receptor was taken from a male donor with HIV. This sequence joins TRBV28 and TRBJ2-1, with 8 bases aligning to TRBD2. The CDR3 coding sequence is TGTGCCATAGGTGAGCGGGAGTGGTACAATGAGCAGTTCTTC. Translation gives CAIGEREWYNEQFF.